This TCR beta chain was observed in a study of T cell responses to AZD1222 COVID-19 vaccine. Overall study findings and caveats: Possibly, clonal diversity was underestimated; donors were largely white British and included more females. In the spike-specific TCR repertoire, nearly half reportedly target unmutated variant regions. No day 14 peak samples; only post-peak repertoires were characterized.

Clones were read by immunoSEQ multiplex PCR, and TCRdb kept only the in-frame ones, dropping some. This sample has 75,000 to 90,000 clones; around 85% occur once, and the top ten carry 3.4%. V gave up 6 bases and J gave up 4 bases, with 9 bases separating them. CDR3 length equals 12 residues. Per the germline V gene, CDR1 is SNHLY and CDR2 is FYNNEI. On this clone itself: What it binds is unknown.

Sequenced here: peripheral blood, sampled 28 days after the second AZD1222 dose. This chain joins TRBV2 and TRBJ1-1; D is unclear. The receptor was derived from an adult who received the AZD1222 COVID-19 vaccine. CDR3 sequence: CASRSEATEAFF. The CDR3 DNA reads as TGTGCCAGCAGGAGCGAAGCCACTGAAGCTTTCTTT.